Given below is one T cell receptor (beta chain) in context. MiXCR, applied by TCRdb to the reads, yields one record per CDR3 protein. The sample consists of a few hundred thousand distinct CDR3 sequences, 8% to 10% of them appearing once. CDR3 size: 13 residues. Looked up from germline, CDR1 is GTSNPN and CDR2 is SVGIG (reference sequence). V shed 2 bases and J shed 9 bases, with 14 bases lying between them. The entry originates in a study of T cell repertoires in cytomegalovirus infection. The overall study: Public TCR beta signatures provided an indication of both CMV infection and a matching HLA type.

The specimen was PBMCs. V usage is TRBV30 and J usage is TRBJ2-1; tentatively, D is TRBD1 (6 bases). The TCR originated in a human donor in good health (CMV status not recorded). Some clones in this sample may be carry-over from other donors' samples. The chain's CDR3 is CAWSFTGISEQFF. The CDR3 nucleotides read TGTGCCTGGAGTTTCACAGGGATAAGTGAGCAGTTCTTC.